This TCR beta chain was identified during a study of blood T cell repertoires in COVID-19. About the study: Samples of COVID-19 (acute and convalescent) were obtained from the United States, Italy and Spain. T cells, B-cell-depleted T cells, or PBMCs supplied cDNA or gDNA.

How the authors handled the data: Using reference gene primer amplification, nucleated cell counts were estimated. This table comes from immunoSEQ multiplex PCR, and its TCRdb copy is limited to in-frame clones, with some not included. For V, J and clone size, that table is used; D and trimming come from the DNA. This sample yields some 150,000 clones, of which around 81% are seen a single time; 8% to 9.5% belongs to the top ten. V was cut by 5 bases and J by 3 bases, with 10 bases left in between. The germline V gene encodes CDR1 LNHDA and CDR2 SQIVND (reference sequence). CDR3 length: 13 residues. Sequencing was done on a sample of peripheral blood. The V and J genes are TRBV19 and TRBJ1-2, with D maybe TRBD1 (6 bases). The source of this sequence is a woman between 55 and 75 years old with active or convalescent COVID-19. The DNA of the CDR3 is TGTGCCAGTAGTCCCGCAGGGGACTATGGCTACACCTTC. This translates into CASSPAGDYGYTF.